One and the same sample provided the 18 T cell receptor beta chains below, sequenced in a study of T cells in Graves' hyperthyroidism and ophthalmopathy. RNA transcripts were the template for amplifying TCR beta CDR3 regions. Carried out on the TCR CDR3, a first-round RT-PCR used the HTBI primer set. TCRdb passed the multiplex PCR reads through MiXCR, listing each CDR3 protein once. The sample includes about 200,000 distinct CDR3 sequences, less than 20% of them seen just once. Sample: blood. These receptors all stem from a woman in her forties or fifties with Graves' hyperthyroidism.

This clonotype was seen a few times. V usage is TRBV19 and J usage is TRBJ2-2; a possible D gene is TRBD2 (5 bases). The CDR3 spans 15 residues. Germline V CDR1 and CDR2: LNHDA, SQIVND (reference sequence). V gave up 4 bases and J gave up 5 bases, with 14 bases separating them. DNA of the CDR3: TGTGCCAGTAGTACGAGGGCTGGAAGTACCGGGGAGCTGTTTTTT. Protein sequence: CASSTRAGSTGELFF. The variable domain in full, with the rest retrieved from reference TRBV19 and TRBJ2-2, is DGGITQSPKYLFRKEGQNVTLSCEQNLNHDAMYWYRQDPGQGLRLIYYSQIVNDFQKGDIAEGYSVSREKKESFPLTVTSAQKNPTAFYLCASSTRAGSTGELFFGEGSRLTVL.

A word on this clonotype: One base away lies a much larger clone, so this may be a sequencing read error. The chain couples TRBV20-1 to TRBJ2-7; TRBD1 agrees at 8 bases. Germline lookup yields CDR1 DFQATT and CDR2 SNEGSKA (reference sequence). CDR3 length: 16 residues. V was clipped by 3 bases and J by 9 bases; unmatched bases: 19. CDR3 sequence reads: CSASTASGGAASGQYF. The CDR3 DNA sequence: TGCAGTGCTAGCACCGCCTCAGGGGGCGCGGCCTCCGGGCAGTACTTC.

This clonotype was seen a handful of times. The V and J genes are TRBV7-9 and TRBJ2-4; TRBD1 or TRBD2 may be the D gene (6 bases each). The CDR3 spans 18 residues. Germline CDR1 reads SEHNR; CDR2 reads FQNEAQ (reference sequence). V shed 0 bases and J shed 6 bases, with 21 bases lying between them. As DNA, the CDR3 is TGTGCCAGCAGCTTAGCAATCGGGGGCGCTGGTTTGTTAAACATTCAGTACTTC. Amino acids: CASSLAIGGAGLLNIQYF.

Regarding this clonotype: A much larger clonotype is one base distant, so this may be a read error. The V gene is TRBV28, the J gene TRBJ2-1; possibly TRBD2 for D (5 bases). Germline lookup yields CDR1 MDHEN and CDR2 SYDVKM. The CDR3 sequence is 12 residues long. Trimming cost V 8 bases and J 4 bases, with 9 bases left between them. CDR3 sequence reads: CASGRSYNEQFF. CDR3 DNA: TGTGCCAGCGGGAGATCGTACAATGAGCAGTTCTTC.

This clonotype showed up just once. CDR3 bases: TGTGCCAGCAGCTTATCCGGCAGTTATAGCAATCAGCCCCAGCATTTT. It yields the protein CASSLSGSYSNQPQHF. The chain links TRBV7-2 to TRBJ1-5; no firm D call. Germline lookup yields CDR1 SGHTA and CDR2 FQGNSA. The CDR3 is 16 amino acids. Trimming took 2 bases from V and 0 from J, leaving 11 bases between them.

This clonotype was recorded many times. The gene calls are TRBV12-3 or TRBV12-4 and TRBJ2-1, with 7 bases identical to TRBD1. V shed 7 bases, J shed 9 bases, and the junction held 12 bases outside the gene matches. This CDR3 is 14 amino acids long. The CDR3 sequence is CASNPDRVVAEQFF. The CDR3 DNA follows: TGTGCCAGCAATCCCGACAGGGTAGTGGCTGAGCAGTTCTTC.

Many counts were recorded for this clonotype. This chain joins TRBV18 and TRBJ1-2; 7 nucleotides agree with TRBD1. CDR3 size: 15 residues. Per germline, CDR1 KGHSH and CDR2 LQKENI. Trimming removed 3 bases from V and 4 bases from J; junction bases left unmatched: 8. CDR3 DNA: TGTGCCAGCTCACCTAGGGACAGCAAACTCTATGGCTACACCTTC. Amino acid sequence: CASSPRDSKLYGYTF.

This chain joins TRBV29-1 and TRBJ1-3; D is possibly TRBD1 (6 bases). The CDR3 length is 14 residues. Germline V gene data show CDR1 as SQVTM and CDR2 as ANQGSEA. The ends were cut back, 6 bases at V and 0 bases at J, with 12 bases in the middle. The CDR3 is CSVKRGSSGNTIYF. The CDR3 nucleotides are TGCAGCGTGAAAAGGGGGAGCTCTGGAAACACCATATATTTT.

The chain has TRBV9 and TRBJ2-1; 8 positions agree with TRBD2. The junction had 9 bases not matched to a gene; V was cut back by 0 bases and J by 4 bases. The CDR3 has 17 amino acids. Germline V gives CDR1 SGDLS, CDR2 YYNGEE. The CDR3 region has the DNA TGTGCCAGCAGCGTAGATCCTCCGGGGGGGGCATACAATGAGCAGTTCTTC. Translating gives CASSVDPPGGAYNEQFF.

The chain has TRBV5-1 and TRBJ1-4; 7 bases line up with TRBD1. Germline V gene lookup returns CDR1 SGHRS and CDR2 YFSETQ. This CDR3 spans 15 amino acids. Trimming at V came to 3 bases and at J to 11 bases, leaving 13 bases not matched to a gene. The CDR3 sequence: CASSSEQGNQRKLFF. CDR3 sequence (DNA): TGCGCCAGCAGCTCGGAACAGGGGAACCAACGCAAACTGTTTTTT. Full variable domain (missing parts from reference TRBV5-1 and TRBJ1-4): KAGVTQTPRYLIKTRGQQVTLSCSPISGHRSVSWYQQTPGQGLQFLFEYFSETQRNKGNFPGRFSGRQFSNSRSEMNVSTLELGDSALYLCASSSEQGNQRKLFFGSGTQLSVL.

The table lists this clonotype with many counts. V and J are TRBV10-3 and TRBJ1-5; D gene ambiguous. The V end was cut by 3 bases, the J end by 6 bases, with 9 bases between. This CDR3 spans 13 amino acids. Germline V gene sequence: CDR1 ENHRY, CDR2 SYGVKD. The DNA for the CDR3 is TGTGCCATCAGTGAAAACTGGGGTCAGCCCCAGCATTTT. Translated: CAISENWGQPQHF.

This sequence joins TRBV6-1 and TRBJ2-5; D ambiguous. The germline V gene encodes CDR1 MNHNS and CDR2 SASEGT. With 3 bases removed from V and 7 bases from J, the gap between germline ends came to 12 bases. The CDR3 totals 13 residues. The CDR3 spells CASSDSVHGTQYF. For the CDR3, the DNA is TGTGCCAGCAGTGACTCCGTCCATGGGACCCAGTACTTC.

This clonotype was seen a few times. V usage is TRBV6-5 and J usage is TRBJ1-1, with D uncertain. CDR1 is MNHEY, CDR2 SVGAGI, per germline. V lost 0 bases to trimming and J lost 1 base, with 9 bases between them. This CDR3 is 15 amino acids long. CDR3 nucleotide sequence: TGTGCCAGCAGTTACTCGAGCCAAGGGAACACTGAAGCTTTCTTT. This sequence encodes CASSYSSQGNTEAFF.

At least ten counts were recorded for this clonotype. V is TRBV11-3 and J is TRBJ1-1; D is ambiguous. There are 14 residues in the CDR3. Germline V lookup: CDR1 SGHNT, CDR2 YENEEA. V was cut by 5 bases and J by 5 bases, with 15 bases left in between. The DNA of the CDR3 is TGTGCCAGCAGCCAGGACTCACGAACGACTGAAGCTTTCTTT. It specifies CASSQDSRTTEAFF.

The sample holds many counts of this clonotype. V gene TRBV12-5 combines with J gene TRBJ2-7, with D tentatively TRBD1 or TRBD2 (5 bases each). There are 14 residues in the CDR3. The germline CDR1 and CDR2 sequences are LGHNT and FRNRAP. V was clipped by 2 bases and J by 2 bases, with 10 bases between them. The CDR3 coding sequence is TGTGCTAGTGGTTTGCGGGACCTAACCTACGAGCAGTACTTC. Amino acid sequence: CASGLRDLTYEQYF.

The chain couples TRBV30 to TRBJ2-4; 9 bases align to TRBD1. Trimming at V came to 3 bases and at J to 0 bases, leaving 9 bases not matched to a gene. The CDR3 runs to 17 residues. Per the germline V gene, CDR1 is GTSNPN and CDR2 is SVGIG (reference sequence). The CDR3 here is CAWSATGTGLAKNIQYF. As DNA, the CDR3 is TGTGCCTGGAGCGCCACCGGGACAGGGCTAGCCAAAAACATTCAGTACTTC.

This clonotype was counted only a few times. The chain recombines TRBV6-1 with TRBJ1-2; D is unclear. The CDR3 spans 16 residues. CDR1 and CDR2 (germline): MNHNS, SASEGT. V lost 7 bases, J lost 0 bases, and 18 bases lay in between. The CDR3 coding sequence is TGTGCCAGCACCGTCGGCGGCGCCAGTACTAACTATGGCTACACCTTC. It translates to CASTVGGASTNYGYTF.

This clonotype was observed at least ten times. V is TRBV6-5 and J is TRBJ2-5; 7 bases align to TRBD1. V trimming: 2 bases; J trimming: 4 bases; junction bases outside the gene matches: 7. The germline V gene encodes CDR1 MNHEY and CDR2 SVGAGI. The CDR3 extends over 15 amino acids. CDR3 region: CASSYIQGPGETQYF. The CDR3 DNA sequence: TGTGCCAGCAGTTACATACAGGGGCCGGGAGAGACCCAGTACTTC.